Below, 16 T cell receptor beta chains from the same sample are listed, as sequenced in a study of post-analysis software for immune sequencing data. Notes on the study in general: In patients, TRBV5-6, TRBV5-1 and TRBV20-1 belonged to roughly five TRBV segments found more frequently than in controls.

Included in the TCR beta cDNA libraries were unique molecular identifiers. TCRdb re-analysed the PCR reads in MiXCR, keeping a single row per CDR3 protein. The sample carries about 540,000 distinct CDR3 sequences, approximately 34% recorded once. Which antigens these TCRs recognize remains unknown. Sequences were obtained from blood. The receptors were gathered from a girl younger than 18 with multiple sclerosis.

This clonotype was counted only a few times. J is TRBJ2-7 and V is TRBV12-3 or TRBV12-4; D is possibly TRBD1 (6 bases). Trimming pared 5 bases from V and 4 bases from J, leaving 18 bases between. This CDR3 comprises 15 residues. Here the CDR3 DNA reads TGTGCCAGCAGTCCATCCGGCACAGGGAATTACGAGCAGTACTTC. Residues: CASSPSGTGNYEQYF.

This chain joins TRBV18 and TRBJ2-1, with D possibly being TRBD1 or TRBD2 (5 bases each). This CDR3 comprises 15 residues. CDR1 and CDR2 from the germline V gene are KGHSH and LQKENI. The V end lost 3 bases, the J end lost 0 bases, and 9 bases lay between the germline ends. CDR3 nucleotide sequence: TGTGCCAGCTCACCCGGGGACCACTCCTACAATGAGCAGTTCTTC. Translating it yields CASSPGDHSYNEQFF.

This CDR3 is CASSSGLKGISGANVLTF. The CDR3 region has the DNA TGTGCCAGCAGTTCGGGGCTGAAGGGGATCTCTGGGGCCAACGTCCTGACTTTC. V gene TRBV28 combines with J gene TRBJ2-6, with D perhaps TRBD1 or TRBD2 (5 bases each). The germline CDR1 and CDR2 sequences are MDHEN and SYDVKM. V was cut by 4 bases and J by 0 bases, with 16 bases left in between. CDR3 size: 18 residues.

The rearrangement links TRBV6-6 to TRBJ1-6; 10 positions agree with TRBD1. CDR1 is MNHNY, CDR2 SVGAGI, per germline (reference sequence). J was trimmed by 8 bases and V by 2 bases; bases with no gene match: 3. The length of the CDR3 is 15 residues. The CDR3 protein is CASSYGGQGYSPLHF. CDR3 bases: TGTGCCAGCAGTTACGGGGGACAGGGGTATTCACCCCTCCACTTT.

V usage is TRBV5-1 and J usage is TRBJ1-3, with D maybe TRBD1 (5 bases). CDR3 length: 16 amino acids. V shed 1 base and J shed 2 bases, with 13 bases lying between them. The germline V gene has CDR1 SGHRS and CDR2 YFSETQ. CDR3 amino acids: CASSLLPGVAGNTIYF. The CDR3 bases are TGCGCCAGCAGCTTGTTGCCGGGGGTCGCTGGAAACACCATATATTTT.

This sequence joins TRBV6-6 and TRBJ1-5; possibly TRBD1 for D (5 bases). This CDR3 comprises 16 residues. The germline V and J ends were trimmed by 6 bases and 0 bases, with 15 bases remaining between them. The germline V gene has CDR1 MNHNY and CDR2 SVGAGI (reference sequence). The CDR3: CASSLMAGYSNQPQHF. CDR3 sequence (DNA): TGTGCCAGCAGCCTAATGGCAGGGTATAGCAATCAGCCCCAGCATTTT.

This chain connects TRBV12-3 or TRBV12-4 to TRBJ2-2, with D unclear. The CDR3 runs to 12 residues. V was shortened by 7 bases and J by 5 bases, with 8 bases between the two germline ends. CDR3 loop: CASIPRTGELFF. In DNA, the CDR3 is TGTGCCAGCATTCCCCGAACCGGGGAGCTGTTTTTT.

This clonotype was recorded a few times. The chain employs TRBV4-1 and TRBJ1-1; maybe TRBD1 (5 bases). V lost 8 bases and J lost 4, with 17 bases in between. The CDR3 covers 14 residues. Germline CDR1 and CDR2: MGHRA and YSYEKL. CDR3 residues: CASHGAGRTTEAFF. Here the CDR3 DNA reads TGCGCCAGCCACGGGGCAGGGAGGACCACTGAAGCTTTCTTT.

The chain combines TRBV7-3 with TRBJ1-2, with a possible D match to TRBD1 (5 bases). Germline lookup yields CDR1 SGHTA and CDR2 FQGTGA. Trimming removed 0 bases at V and 6 bases at J, with 8 bases between. The length of the CDR3 is 13 residues. CDR3: CASSLTGGHGYTF. In nucleotides, the CDR3 is TGTGCCAGCAGCTTAACGGGGGGTCATGGCTACACCTTC.

This clonotype was counted only a few times. V usage is TRBV20-1 and J usage is TRBJ1-1, with 12 bases that match TRBD1. The CDR3 loop spans 17 amino acids. Germline CDR1 reads DFQATT; CDR2 reads SNEGSKA (reference sequence). Trimming removed 1 base from V and 4 bases from J; junction bases left unmatched: 10. The CDR3 sequence is CSARAYGDRGLGTEAFF. CDR3 coding DNA: TGCAGTGCTAGAGCGTACGGGGACAGGGGGCTTGGCACTGAAGCTTTCTTT.

This clonotype has just a few counts. The chain couples TRBV10-3 to TRBJ2-1; 8 nucleotides line up with TRBD1. The J segment lost 2 bases and the V segment lost 5 bases, leaving 5 bases of the junction unmatched. The germline gives CDR1 ENHRY, CDR2 SYGVKD. This CDR3 has 15 amino acids. The CDR3 bases are TGTGCCATCAGTACTACAGGGGGGACCTACAATGAGCAGTTCTTC. It yields the protein CAISTTGGTYNEQFF.

This rearrangement joins TRBV5-1 to TRBJ1-1; weak D call: TRBD1 (5 bases). Trimming took 10 bases from V and 1 from J, leaving 14 bases between them. Germline CDR1 and CDR2: SGHRS and YFSETQ. The CDR3 has 13 residues. The CDR3 loop is CAGQQDPNTEAFF. In nucleotides, the CDR3 is TGCGCCGGCCAACAGGATCCGAACACTGAAGCTTTCTTT.

The V and J genes are TRBV10-3 and TRBJ1-1; D perhaps matches TRBD1 (6 bases). Looked up from germline, CDR1 is ENHRY and CDR2 is SYGVKD. This CDR3 is built from 15 residues. The V end lost 3 bases, the J end lost 1 base, and 12 bases lay between the germline ends. The CDR3 sequence: CAISDPGGGNTEAFF. The CDR3 DNA is TGTGCCATCAGTGATCCGGGGGGCGGGAACACTGAAGCTTTCTTT.

This clonotype was seen more than once but under ten times. The V call is TRBV5-1, the J call TRBJ2-1; perhaps TRBD2 as D (5 bases). This CDR3 is built from 14 residues. Germline V gives CDR1 SGHRS, CDR2 YFSETQ. Trimming shortened V by 4 bases and J by 6 bases, and 14 bases separated the two germline ends. The CDR3 DNA reads TGCGCCAGCAGCCGAACGGGGTACTCCAATGAGCAGTTCTTC. Translated: CASSRTGYSNEQFF.

The sample holds a few counts of this clonotype. The chain employs TRBV20-1 and TRBJ2-1; D not resolved. Germline lookup yields CDR1 DFQATT and CDR2 SNEGSKA (reference sequence). This CDR3 spans 15 amino acids. The V end was cut by 6 bases, the J end by 5 bases, with 20 bases between. Here the CDR3 DNA reads TGCAGTGCCATGATTCCCCGTGGGCTTCACAATGAGCAGTTCTTC. This sequence encodes CSAMIPRGLHNEQFF.

In this sample, this clonotype turned up a few times. V is TRBV20-1 and J is TRBJ2-3; the D gene could be TRBD1 or TRBD2 (5 bases each). Germline V gene sequence: CDR1 DFQATT, CDR2 SNEGSKA (reference sequence). V lost 7 bases and J 1 base, leaving 15 bases between the germline ends. The CDR3 length is 14 residues. CDR3 sequence reads: CSVGGFLGTDTQYF. In nucleotides, the CDR3 is TGCAGTGTTGGGGGATTCCTCGGCACAGATACGCAGTATTTT.